This passage covers 6 T cell receptor beta chains from one sample sequenced in a study of HIV-infected children after antiretroviral therapy interruption. Unique molecular identifiers were included in an RNA-based 3' RACE TCR library. TCRdb fed the 3' RACE reads into MiXCR, producing one record per CDR3 protein. In the table there are some 40,000 distinct CDR3 sequences, approximately 7% of which are singletons. Indicated treatment: PENTA 11 planned treatment interruption arm or continuous ART arm. The specimen was CD45RA+ CD4+ T cells from PBMCs, pooled from several time points, collected from a donor given antiretroviral therapy, either interrupted or continuous. Sample subset: naive CD4+ CD45RA+ CD45RO- T cells. The receptors were sampled from a pool of human donors with HIV.

At least ten counts were recorded for this clonotype. This rearrangement joins TRBV27 to TRBJ2-7; 10 positions match TRBD2. The CDR3 covers 16 residues. With 5 bases clipped from V and 4 bases from J, the junction kept 11 bases outside the gene matches. In germline, CDR1 is MNHEY, CDR2 SMNVEV (reference sequence). The CDR3 loop reads CASSLRAGGPLYEQYF. The CDR3 DNA is TGTGCCAGCAGTCTGAGAGCGGGAGGGCCTCTATACGAGCAGTACTTC.

This clonotype came up many times. V is TRBV2 and J is TRBJ2-2; 11 nucleotides match TRBD1. Germline V gene sequence: CDR1 SNHLY, CDR2 FYNNEI. V shed 6 bases and J 6 bases; nucleotides not matched to a gene: 3. This CDR3 region has 14 residues. In DNA form, the CDR3 reads TGTGCCAGCAGGCTGGACAGGGGGCCCGGGGAGCTGTTTTTT. This sequence encodes CASRLDRGPGELFF. The variable domain in full, completed from reference TRBV2 and TRBJ2-2, reads EPEVTQTPSHQVTQMGQEVILRCVPISNHLYFYWYRQILGQKVEFLVSFYNNEISEKSEIFDDQFSVERPDGSNFTLKIRSTKLEDSAMYFCASRLDRGPGELFFGEGSRLTVL.

This clonotype was detected many times. The CDR3 sequence is CASSQDGTGSNTEVFF. In DNA form, the CDR3 reads TGTGCCAGCAGCCAAGATGGGACAGGATCAAACACAGAAGTCTTCTTT. This chain connects TRBV4-2 to TRBJ1-1; TRBD1 matches at 8 bases. From germline, CDR1 is LGHNA and CDR2 YNFKEQ. This CDR3 contains 16 residues. V gave up 0 bases and J gave up 14 bases; unmatched junction bases: 17.

This clonotype was observed many times. The chain combines TRBV2 with TRBJ2-3; D may be TRBD1 (5 bases). CDR3 length equals 14 residues. The ends were cut back, 5 bases at V and 2 bases at J, with 11 bases in the middle. Germline V gives CDR1 SNHLY, CDR2 FYNNEI. This CDR3 is CASSPRQITDTQYF. The CDR3 nucleotides read TGTGCCAGCAGTCCCCGACAGATCACAGATACGCAGTATTTT.

The chain combines TRBV20-1 with TRBJ2-5; the D is unclear. The V end was cut by 5 bases, the J end by 2 bases, with 6 bases between. This CDR3 contains 11 residues. Germline V gives CDR1 DFQATT, CDR2 SNEGSKA (reference sequence). CDR3 DNA: TGCAGTGCTGGCGGACAAGAGACCCAGTACTTC. It specifies CSAGGQETQYF.

Many counts were recorded for this clonotype. V is TRBV7-2 and J is TRBJ2-1; 8 bases line up with TRBD1. This CDR3 region has 17 residues. Germline CDR1 SGHTA, CDR2 FQGNSA. With 5 bases clipped from V and 7 bases from J, the junction kept 16 bases outside the gene matches. The chain's CDR3 is CASSARTGLGVSNEQFF. The CDR3, as DNA: TGTGCCAGCAGCGCCCGGACAGGGCTAGGCGTTAGTAATGAGCAGTTCTTC.